This TCR beta chain was captured by sequencing in a study of T cells after posttransplantation cyclophosphamide. General study findings and limits: Recipient CMV seropositivity and CMV reactivation strongly tracked TRB clonality. TRB overlap between skin or GI tissue T cells and blood was limited. Later blood repertoires were often dominated by clones from the donor CD8+ memory compartment.

On the day of bone marrow donation, the related graft donor provided peripheral blood. Details on this clone: The antigen remains unidentified.

Profiling relied on immunoSEQ multiplex PCR, and the TCRdb table lists in-frame clones only, not all of them. Found here are roughly 4,900 clones, roughly 58% of them singletons; the top ten hold roughly 18%. This CDR3 is built from 18 residues. CDR1 is SGHTA, CDR2 FQGNSA, per germline. V gave up 3 bases and J gave up 5 bases; unmatched junction bases: 15. This TCR came from a woman in her sixties or seventies in good health, CMV-negative, and a related stem cell transplant donor. The V call is TRBV7-2, the J call TRBJ2-3; 9 bases agree with TRBD2. The sequencing sample was made of memory CD8+ T cells sorted from blood. CDR3 protein: CASSFNGLAGLSGDTQYF. The CDR3 nucleotides are TGTGCCAGCAGCTTTAACGGTCTAGCGGGGCTTTCGGGAGATACGCAGTATTTT.